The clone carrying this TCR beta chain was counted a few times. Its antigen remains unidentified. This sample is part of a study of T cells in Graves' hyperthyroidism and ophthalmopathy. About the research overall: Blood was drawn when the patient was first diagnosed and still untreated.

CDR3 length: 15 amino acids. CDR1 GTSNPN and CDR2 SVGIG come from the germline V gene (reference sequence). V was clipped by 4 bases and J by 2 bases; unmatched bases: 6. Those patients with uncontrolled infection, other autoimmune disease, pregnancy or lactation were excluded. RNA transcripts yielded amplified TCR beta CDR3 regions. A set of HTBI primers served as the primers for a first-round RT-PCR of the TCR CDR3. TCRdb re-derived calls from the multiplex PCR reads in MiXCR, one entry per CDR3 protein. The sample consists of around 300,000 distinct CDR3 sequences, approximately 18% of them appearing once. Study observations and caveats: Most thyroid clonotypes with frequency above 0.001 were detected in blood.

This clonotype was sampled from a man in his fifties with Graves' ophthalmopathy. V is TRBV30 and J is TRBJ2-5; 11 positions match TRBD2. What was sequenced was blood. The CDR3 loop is CAWTQGLADQETQYF. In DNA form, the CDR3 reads TGTGCCTGGACCCAGGGACTAGCGGATCAAGAGACCCAGTACTTC. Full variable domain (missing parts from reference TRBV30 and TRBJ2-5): SQTIHQWPATLVQPVGSPLSLECTVEGTSNPNLYWYRQAAGRGLQLLFYSVGIGQISSEVPQNLSASRPQDRQFILSSKKLLLSDSGFYLCAWTQGLADQETQYFGPGTRLLVL.